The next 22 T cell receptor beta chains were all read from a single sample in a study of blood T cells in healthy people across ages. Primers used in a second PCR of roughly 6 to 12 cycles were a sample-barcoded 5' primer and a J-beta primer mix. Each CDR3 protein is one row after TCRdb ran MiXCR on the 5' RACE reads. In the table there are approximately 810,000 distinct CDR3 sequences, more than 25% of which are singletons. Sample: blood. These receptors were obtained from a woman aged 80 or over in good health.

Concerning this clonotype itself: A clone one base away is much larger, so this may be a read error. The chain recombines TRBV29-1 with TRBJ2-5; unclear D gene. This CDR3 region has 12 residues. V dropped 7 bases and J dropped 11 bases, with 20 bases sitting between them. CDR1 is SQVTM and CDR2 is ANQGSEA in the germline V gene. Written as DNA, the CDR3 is TGCAGCGGCAACCGCGTCTCTAATGAGCAGTACTTC. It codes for CSGNRVSNEQYF. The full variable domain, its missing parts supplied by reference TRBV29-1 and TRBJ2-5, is SAVISQKPSRDICQRGTSLTIQCQVDSQVTMMFWYRQQPGQSLTLIATANQGSEATYESGFVIDKFPISRPNLTFSTLTVSNMSPEDSSIYLCSGNRVSNEQYFGPGTRLLVL.

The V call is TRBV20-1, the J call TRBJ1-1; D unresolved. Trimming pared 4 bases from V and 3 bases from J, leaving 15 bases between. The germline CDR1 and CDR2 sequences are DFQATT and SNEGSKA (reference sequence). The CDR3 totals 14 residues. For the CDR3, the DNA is TGCAGTGCTACCGTACTCATTGGGGACACTGAAGCTTTCTTT. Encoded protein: CSATVLIGDTEAFF.

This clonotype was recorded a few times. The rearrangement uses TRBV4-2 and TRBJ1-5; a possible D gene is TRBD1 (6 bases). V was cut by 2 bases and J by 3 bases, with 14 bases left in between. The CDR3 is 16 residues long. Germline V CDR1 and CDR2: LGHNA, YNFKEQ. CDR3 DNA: TGTGCCAGCAGCCAAAGCACAGGGTTTGACAATCAGCCCCAGCATTTT. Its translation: CASSQSTGFDNQPQHF.

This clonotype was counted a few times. CDR3 DNA: TGTGCCAGCAGTTTAGGGACAGGCGGAAACACCATATATTTT. This sequence encodes CASSLGTGGNTIYF. The J gene is TRBJ1-3, the V gene TRBV12-3 or TRBV12-4; 7 bases align to TRBD1. This CDR3 is 14 amino acids long. With V trimmed by 1 base and J by 4 bases, 1 base remained unmatched.

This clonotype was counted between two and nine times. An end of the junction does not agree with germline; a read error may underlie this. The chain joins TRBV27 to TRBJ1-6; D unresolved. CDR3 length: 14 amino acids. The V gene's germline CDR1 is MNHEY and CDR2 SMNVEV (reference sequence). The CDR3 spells CASTLGSSNSPLHF. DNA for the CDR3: TGTGCCAGCACGCTGGGCTCCTCTAATTCACCCCTCCACTTT.

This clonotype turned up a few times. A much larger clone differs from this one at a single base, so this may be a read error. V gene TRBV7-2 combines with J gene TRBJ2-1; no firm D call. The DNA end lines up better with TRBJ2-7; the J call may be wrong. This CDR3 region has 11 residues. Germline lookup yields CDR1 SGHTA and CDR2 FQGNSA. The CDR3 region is CASSQPNEQYF. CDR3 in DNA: TGTGCCAGCAGCCAGCCCAATGAGCAGTACTTC.

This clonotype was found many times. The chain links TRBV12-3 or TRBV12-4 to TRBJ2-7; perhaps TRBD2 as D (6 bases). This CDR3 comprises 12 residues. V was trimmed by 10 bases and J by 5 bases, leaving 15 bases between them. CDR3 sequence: CAIKKAGNEQYF. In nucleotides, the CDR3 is TGTGCCATCAAAAAGGCGGGGAACGAGCAGTACTTC.

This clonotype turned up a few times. The CDR3 nucleotides are TGTGCCAGCAGTGACGCCGGGACATATAATGAAAAACTGTTTTTT. Translated, it gives CASSDAGTYNEKLFF. The chain is built from TRBV9 and TRBJ1-4, with a possible D match to TRBD1 (6 bases). The V end lost 5 bases, the J end lost 4 bases, and 15 bases lay between the germline ends. Germline-derived CDR1 and CDR2 are SGDLS and YYNGEE. The length of the CDR3 is 15 residues.

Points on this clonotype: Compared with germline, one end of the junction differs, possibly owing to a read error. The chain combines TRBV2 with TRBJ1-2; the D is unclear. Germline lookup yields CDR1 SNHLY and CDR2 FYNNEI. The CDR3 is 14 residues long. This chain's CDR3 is CACSASPASGGYTF. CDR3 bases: TGTGCCTGCAGTGCGTCCCCCGCCTCGGGTGGCTACACCTTC.

This CDR3 reads CSVDGKTGTGELFF. Written as DNA, the CDR3 is TGCAGCGTTGATGGGAAAACAGGGACTGGGGAGCTGTTTTTT. The rearrangement uses TRBV29-1 and TRBJ2-2, with D perhaps being TRBD1 or TRBD2 (6 bases each). The CDR3 covers 14 residues. Trimming shortened V by 3 bases and J by 8 bases, and 16 bases separated the two germline ends. Germline V lookup: CDR1 SQVTM, CDR2 ANQGSEA.

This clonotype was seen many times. The chain's CDR3 is CSVEGLPGHHEQYF. For the CDR3, the DNA is TGCAGCGTTGAGGGTCTACCAGGGCACCACGAGCAGTACTTC. The V and J genes are TRBV29-1 and TRBJ2-7; D might be TRBD1 (5 bases). This CDR3 has 14 residues. Trimming pared 3 bases from V and 5 bases from J, leaving 17 bases between. Germline V gene sequence: CDR1 SQVTM, CDR2 ANQGSEA.

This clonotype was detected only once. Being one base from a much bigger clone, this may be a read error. CDR3 nucleotides: TGTGCCAGCGACAGTACCTACGGGCAGTACTTC. Amino acid sequence: CASDSTYGQYF. V is TRBV2 and J is TRBJ2-7; a possible D gene is TRBD1 (5 bases). The CDR3 runs to 11 residues. CDR1 and CDR2 (germline): SNHLY, FYNNEI.

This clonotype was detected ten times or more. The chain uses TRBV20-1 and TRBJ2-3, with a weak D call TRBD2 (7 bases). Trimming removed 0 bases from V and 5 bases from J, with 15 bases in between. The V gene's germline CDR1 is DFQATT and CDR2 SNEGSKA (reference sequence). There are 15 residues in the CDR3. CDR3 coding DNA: TGCAGTGCTAGAGATCGGGGAGGGGGTTTAGATACGCAGTATTTT. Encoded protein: CSARDRGGGLDTQYF.

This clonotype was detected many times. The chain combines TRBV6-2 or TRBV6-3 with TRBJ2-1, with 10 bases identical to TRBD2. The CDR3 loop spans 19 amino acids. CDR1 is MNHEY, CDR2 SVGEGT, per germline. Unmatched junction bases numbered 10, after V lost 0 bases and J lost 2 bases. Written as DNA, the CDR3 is TGTGCCAGCAGTTACTCGAGCGCAAGCGGGGGGGCTGCCTACAATGAGCAGTTCTTC. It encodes CASSYSSASGGAAYNEQFF.

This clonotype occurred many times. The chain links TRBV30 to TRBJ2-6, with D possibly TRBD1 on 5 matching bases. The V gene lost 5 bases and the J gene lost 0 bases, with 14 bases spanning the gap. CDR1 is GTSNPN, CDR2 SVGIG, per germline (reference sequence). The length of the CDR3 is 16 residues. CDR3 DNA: TGTGCCTGGGCCATCGACAGTTACTCTGGGGCCAACGTCCTGACTTTC. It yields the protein CAWAIDSYSGANVLTF.

For the CDR3, the DNA is TGTGCCAGCAGGCCTAGAGGGACCACAGATGTGCAGTATTTT. It specifies CASRPRGTTDVQYF. This rearrangement joins TRBV12-3 or TRBV12-4 to TRBJ2-3, with D perhaps being TRBD1 or TRBD2 (5 bases each). This CDR3 spans 14 amino acids. V was cut by 6 bases and J by 11 bases, with 21 bases left in between.

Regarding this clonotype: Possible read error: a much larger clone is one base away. The CDR3 DNA follows: TGCAGTGCTAGTCCGCGGGTCGGGGGCTCCTACAATGAGCAGGTCTTC. Translated: CSASPRVGGSYNEQVF. This sequence joins TRBV20-1 and TRBJ2-1; D tentatively reads TRBD1 or TRBD2 (6 bases each). Germline CDR1 is DFQATT and CDR2 is SNEGSKA (reference sequence). This CDR3 spans 16 amino acids.

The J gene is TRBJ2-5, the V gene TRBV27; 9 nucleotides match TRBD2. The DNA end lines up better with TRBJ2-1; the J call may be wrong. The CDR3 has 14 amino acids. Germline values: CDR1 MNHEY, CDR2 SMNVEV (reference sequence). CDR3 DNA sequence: TGTGCCAGCAGTCTCGGGACTAGCCAAGAGACCCAGTTCTTC. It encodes CASSLGTSQETQFF.

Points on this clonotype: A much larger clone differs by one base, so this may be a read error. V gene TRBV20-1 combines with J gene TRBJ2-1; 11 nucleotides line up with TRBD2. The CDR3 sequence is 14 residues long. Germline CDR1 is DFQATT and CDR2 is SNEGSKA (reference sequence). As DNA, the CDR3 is TGCAGTGCTAGGGGGACTAGCGGATACAATGGGCAGTTCTTC. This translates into CSARGTSGYNGQFF.

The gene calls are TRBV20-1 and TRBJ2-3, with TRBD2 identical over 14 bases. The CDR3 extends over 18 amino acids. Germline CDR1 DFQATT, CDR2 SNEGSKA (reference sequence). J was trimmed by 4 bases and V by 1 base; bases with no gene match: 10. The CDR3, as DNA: TGCAGTGCTAGAGTGGGGACTAGCGGGAGTTTGTTGGCAGATACGCAGTATTTT. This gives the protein CSARVGTSGSLLADTQYF.

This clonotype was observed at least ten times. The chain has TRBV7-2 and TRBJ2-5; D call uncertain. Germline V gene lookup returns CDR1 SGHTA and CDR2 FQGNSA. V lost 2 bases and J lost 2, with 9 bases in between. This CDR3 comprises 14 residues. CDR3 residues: CASSLFGNQETQYF. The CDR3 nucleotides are TGTGCCAGCAGCTTATTTGGGAATCAAGAGACCCAGTACTTC. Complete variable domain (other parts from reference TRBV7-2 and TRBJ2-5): GAGVSQSPSNKVTEKGKDVELRCDPISGHTALYWYRQSLGQGLEFLIYFQGNSAPDKSGLPSDRFSAERTGGSVSTLTIQRTQQEDSAVYLCASSLFGNQETQYFGPGTRLLVL.

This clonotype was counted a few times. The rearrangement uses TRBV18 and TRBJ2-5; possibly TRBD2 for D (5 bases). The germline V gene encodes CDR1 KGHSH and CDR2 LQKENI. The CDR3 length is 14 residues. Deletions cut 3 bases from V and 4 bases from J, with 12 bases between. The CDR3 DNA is TGTGCCAGCTCACCGCAAGAGGGCCGAGAGACCCAGTACTTC. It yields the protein CASSPQEGRETQYF.